The T cell receptor beta chain under discussion was sequenced for a study of kidney transplant recipient with SARS-CoV-2 infection. This CDR3 has 15 amino acids. Looked up from germline, CDR1 is SGHAT and CDR2 is FQNNGV. Trimming removed 7 bases from V and 6 bases from J, with 18 bases in between. TCRdb reprocessed the reads with MiXCR, giving one entry per CDR3 protein. The table has some 220,000 distinct CDR3 sequences, 29% seen once; the top ten hold roughly 7%. Remarks on this clonotype: A much larger clone differs by one base, so this may be a read error.

This sequence joins TRBV11-2 and TRBJ1-4; D may be TRBD1 (5 bases). Sequenced here: a blood sample, sampled at baseline and on roughly day 110 from a kidney transplant recipient. The receptor's source is a male patient aged 25 to 39 who had COVID-19 and was a kidney transplant recipient. Some T cells may trace back to the graft donor. The CDR3 here is CASNAYGARYEKLFF. The CDR3 nucleotides read TGTGCCAGCAACGCTTATGGGGCTCGTTATGAAAAACTGTTTTTT.